This entry lists 30 T cell receptor beta chains sequenced from one sample in a study of radiotherapy plus CTLA-4 blockade in lung cancer. Only in-frame clones appear in the TCRdb table, and some are missing; sequencing was by immunoSEQ multiplex PCR. Found here are under 90,000 clones, around 72% of them singletons; the top ten hold over 12%. The specimen comprised peripheral blood, sampled from a patient treated with radiotherapy plus ipilimumab. The receptors stem from a human donor with non-small cell lung cancer that progressed on radiotherapy plus ipilimumab.

The genes are TRBV29-1 and TRBJ2-5, with 9 bases matching TRBD2. Trimming took 4 bases from V and 2 from J; bases not matched to a gene: 8. The V gene's germline CDR1 is SQVTM and CDR2 ANQGSEA. The CDR3 has 15 residues. CDR3 in DNA: TGCAGCGTTGGGTCGGCGGGGGGGACTCAAGAGACCCAGTACTTC. Protein: CSVGSAGGTQETQYF.

The CDR3 DNA is TGTGCCATCGGGAGGACTCAAGCCGACCCTACCCAGTACTTC. It yields the protein CAIGRTQADPTQYF. This chain connects TRBV10-3 to TRBJ2-5, with D perhaps TRBD2 (6 bases). Trimming shortened V by 8 bases and J by 8 bases, and 21 bases separated the two germline ends. Germline loops: CDR1 ENHRY, CDR2 SYGVKD. The CDR3 totals 14 residues.

The V call is TRBV11-3, the J call TRBJ1-1, with D unresolved. The CDR3 runs to 14 residues. Looked up from germline, CDR1 is SGHNT and CDR2 is YENEEA. Trimming removed 0 bases from V and 2 bases from J, with 7 bases in between. CDR3 sequence: CASSLDGVNTEAFF. In DNA form, the CDR3 reads TGTGCCAGCAGCTTAGATGGGGTAAACACTGAAGCTTTCTTT.

This clone was seen at least ten times. J is TRBJ2-2 and V is TRBV28; unclear D gene. With 5 bases removed from V and 1 base from J, the gap between germline ends came to 8 bases. CDR1 is MDHEN, CDR2 SYDVKM, per germline. The CDR3 is made up of 14 amino acids. The DNA for the CDR3 is TGTGCCAGCAGTGTTCCGGGGAACACCGGGGAGCTGTTTTTT. Protein: CASSVPGNTGELFF.

This clone showed up just a few times. The chain has TRBV28 and TRBJ2-7; D not resolved. The CDR3 is made up of 13 amino acids. V lost 2 bases to trimming and J lost 3 bases, with 8 bases between them. Looked up from germline, CDR1 is MDHEN and CDR2 is SYDVKM. For the CDR3, the DNA is TGTGCCAGCAGTTTAAGACTGGTCTACGAGCAGTACTTC. It codes for CASSLRLVYEQYF.

The chain uses TRBV10-1 and TRBJ2-4, with a possible D match to TRBD2 (5 bases). The CDR3 contains 14 residues. Germline values: CDR1 WNHNN, CDR2 SYGVQD (reference sequence). With 0 bases removed from V and 7 bases from J, the gap between germline ends came to 10 bases. The CDR3 DNA follows: TGCGCCAGCAGTGAGTCGAATAGCGCGAACATTCAGTACTTC. Its protein product is CASSESNSANIQYF.

This chain uses TRBV18 with TRBJ2-3; 13 nucleotides line up with TRBD2. V lost 6 bases to trimming and J lost 4 bases; unmatched junction nucleotides: 7. CDR1 and CDR2 from the germline V gene are KGHSH and LQKENI. CDR3 size: 16 residues. CDR3 nucleotide sequence: TGTGCCAGCTCCTCCGGACTAGCGGGGGTCTCAGATACGCAGTATTTT. Translating gives CASSSGLAGVSDTQYF.

The chain carries TRBV6-5 and TRBJ1-2; D is uncertain. Per germline, CDR1 MNHEY and CDR2 SVGAGI. The CDR3 sequence is 13 residues long. The ends were cut back, 6 bases at V and 3 bases at J, with 11 bases in the middle. As DNA, the CDR3 is TGTGCCAGCAGCCGCACGACATACTATGGCTACACCTTC. This gives the protein CASSRTTYYGYTF.

The chain is built from TRBV29-1 and TRBJ2-7; D remains unclear. In germline, CDR1 is SQVTM, CDR2 ANQGSEA. This CDR3 has 11 residues. V was clipped by 2 bases and J by 6 bases, with 8 bases between them. The CDR3 region is CSVENGGEQYF. CDR3 coding DNA: TGCAGCGTTGAAAATGGCGGCGAGCAGTACTTC.

The rearrangement uses TRBV10-3 and TRBJ2-3; D might be TRBD1 or TRBD2, each matching 5 bases. V shed 7 bases and J shed 1 base, with 9 bases lying between them. Germline V gene sequence: CDR1 ENHRY, CDR2 SYGVKD. This CDR3 contains 13 residues. This chain's CDR3 is CAITQGGTDTQYF. CDR3 coding DNA: TGTGCCATCACCCAGGGAGGCACAGATACGCAGTATTTT.

The chain links TRBV10-3 to TRBJ1-2; unclear D gene. Germline V gives CDR1 ENHRY, CDR2 SYGVKD. The CDR3 is 15 amino acids. Trimming removed 6 bases at V and 9 bases at J, with 23 bases between. DNA for the CDR3: TGTGCCATCAGAAGTTCGTCGGGAAGGGATCAACGCTACACCTTC. Its translation is CAIRSSSGRDQRYTF.

This clone was observed a single time. The V gene is TRBV9, the J gene TRBJ2-7, with 9 bases fitting TRBD2. CDR1 SGDLS and CDR2 YYNGEE come from the germline V gene. The trim removed 6 bases at V and 4 bases at J, leaving 8 bases unmatched. There are 14 residues in the CDR3. CDR3 DNA: TGTGCCAGCAACCGGCGGGAGGGCCGATACGAGCAGTACTTC. It translates to CASNRREGRYEQYF.

This rearrangement joins TRBV2 to TRBJ2-7; D perhaps matches TRBD2 (6 bases). V shed 4 bases and J shed 5 bases, with 21 bases lying between them. Germline V lookup: CDR1 SNHLY, CDR2 FYNNEI. This CDR3 is built from 16 residues. The CDR3 sequence is CASSAPSGLARHEQYF. The CDR3 coding sequence is TGTGCCAGCAGTGCACCGTCAGGGCTAGCGAGACACGAGCAGTACTTC.

The chain links TRBV28 to TRBJ1-6; 7 bases fit TRBD1. CDR3 length equals 15 residues. Germline values: CDR1 MDHEN, CDR2 SYDVKM. V lost 6 bases, J lost 5 bases, and 7 bases stayed unmatched. The CDR3 DNA follows: TGTGCCAGCAGCCGGACAGGCGGGGATAATTCACCCCTCCACTTT. This sequence encodes CASSRTGGDNSPLHF.

The chain carries TRBV7-3 and TRBJ1-1, with 7 nucleotides matching TRBD1. Germline-derived CDR1 and CDR2 are SGHTA and FQGTGA. The CDR3 sequence is 14 residues long. Trimming took 5 bases from V and 7 from J; bases not matched to a gene: 10. The CDR3, as DNA: TGTGCCAGCAGCCCGGACAGGCTCTTTATTGAAGCTTTCTTT. Translated: CASSPDRLFIEAFF.

V and J are TRBV7-3 and TRBJ1-1, with 8 bases identical to TRBD1. CDR3 length: 14 residues. The germline gives CDR1 SGHTA, CDR2 FQGTGA. With V trimmed by 3 bases and J by 7 bases, 7 bases remained unmatched. The CDR3 bases are TGTGCCAGCAGCTTGGAGGGACAGGCAGGTGAAGCTTTCTTT. It encodes CASSLEGQAGEAFF.

The rearrangement links TRBV11-1 to TRBJ2-1; 8 nucleotides agree with TRBD1. Unmatched junction bases numbered 6, after V lost 3 bases and J lost 5 bases. In germline, CDR1 is SGHAT, CDR2 FQDESV (reference sequence). CDR3 length equals 15 residues. The CDR3 DNA reads TGTGCCAGCAGCTTGGGGTCAGGGGGCCACAATGAGCAGTTCTTC. Its translation: CASSLGSGGHNEQFF.

The sample holds a few counts of this clone. The rearrangement uses TRBV11-3 and TRBJ1-3; D remains ambiguous. Trimming pared 3 bases from V and 4 bases from J, leaving 7 bases between. CDR3 size: 13 residues. Germline assignment: CDR1 SGHNT and CDR2 YENEEA. The CDR3 loop is CASSFSQGNTIYF. DNA of the CDR3: TGTGCCAGCAGCTTTTCGCAGGGAAACACCATATATTTT.

The chain has TRBV2 and TRBJ2-7; D call uncertain. V was trimmed by 1 base and J by 3 bases, leaving 7 bases between them. This CDR3 is 13 amino acids long. Germline CDR1 reads SNHLY; CDR2 reads FYNNEI. Here the CDR3 reads CASSEGVGYEQYF. In DNA form, the CDR3 reads TGTGCCAGCAGTGAAGGAGTCGGCTACGAGCAGTACTTC.

The chain couples TRBV7-3 to TRBJ2-1, with D maybe TRBD2 (5 bases). Between the trimmed V and J ends, which lost 2 bases and 2 bases, there was a span of 10 bases. This CDR3 is 15 amino acids long. Germline V gives CDR1 SGHTA, CDR2 FQGTGA. The CDR3 DNA reads as TGTGCCAGCAGCTTATCGGGGTCCCCCTACAATGAGCAGTTCTTC. Its protein is CASSLSGSPYNEQFF. Combining the CDR3 with reference TRBV7-3 and TRBJ2-1 gives the whole variable domain GAGVSQTPSNKVTEKGKYVELRCDPISGHTALYWYRQSLGQGPEFLIYFQGTGAADDSGLPNDRFFAVRPEGSVSTLKIQRTERGDSAVYLCASSLSGSPYNEQFFGPGTRLTVL.

This clone was counted between two and nine times. This sequence joins TRBV9 and TRBJ1-2; D call uncertain. The CDR3 extends over 15 amino acids. CDR1 and CDR2 (germline): SGDLS, YYNGEE. V lost 0 bases, J lost 1 base, and 10 bases lay in between. CDR3 nucleotide sequence: TGTGCCAGCAGCGTAGCTGAATCGGTTAACTATGGCTACACCTTC. Its translation is CASSVAESVNYGYTF.

The chain combines TRBV19 with TRBJ2-7; 10 positions agree with TRBD1. CDR3 length: 14 amino acids. Germline lookup yields CDR1 LNHDA and CDR2 SQIVND (reference sequence). The V gene end was trimmed by 2 bases and the J gene end by 3 bases; junction bases not matched to a gene: 1. The chain's CDR3 is CASSIRDRGYEQYF. The CDR3 nucleotides read TGTGCCAGTAGTATACGGGACAGGGGCTACGAGCAGTACTTC.

This clone was detected once. The gene calls are TRBV11-2 and TRBJ2-1; TRBD1 or TRBD2 may be the D gene (7 bases each). V was clipped by 7 bases and J by 9 bases, with 16 bases between them. The CDR3 has 13 residues. CDR1 SGHAT and CDR2 FQNNGV come from the germline V gene. CDR3 nucleotide sequence: TGTGCCAGCACAGGGGAGGGGGCCATTGAGCAGTTCTTC. Amino acid sequence: CASTGEGAIEQFF.

V and J are TRBV1 and TRBJ2-3; TRBD2, the table's D call, was not compared with the DNA. TRBV1 is a pseudogene. The CDR3 length is 16 residues. DNA for the CDR3: TGCACCAGCAGCCGGTATACTAGCGGACTCACAGATACGCAGTATTTT. It specifies CTSSRYTSGLTDTQYF.

The gene calls are TRBV7-9 and TRBJ2-4; D call uncertain. V was trimmed by 5 bases and J by 8 bases, leaving 10 bases between them. Germline V gene sequence: CDR1 SEHNR, CDR2 FQNEAQ (reference sequence). The CDR3 covers 12 residues. The chain's CDR3 is CASSPSLDIQYF. The DNA for the CDR3 is TGTGCCAGCAGCCCTTCCCTTGACATTCAGTACTTC. Based on the CDR3 plus reference TRBV7-9 and TRBJ2-4, the full variable domain is DTGVSQNPRHKITKRGQNVTFRCDPISEHNRLYWYRQTLGQGPEFLTYFQNEAQLEKSRLLSDRFSAERPKGSFSTLEIQRTEQGDSAMYLCASSPSLDIQYFGAGTRLSVL.

The chain uses TRBV7-3 and TRBJ1-1; the D is unclear. Trimming stripped 5 bases from V and 3 bases from J, with 10 bases between. The CDR3 contains 13 residues. CDR1 and CDR2 (germline): SGHTA, FQGTGA. The CDR3 DNA is TGTGCCAGCAGCCCCGGCCGGGACACTGAAGCTTTCTTT. Translation: CASSPGRDTEAFF.

This chain uses TRBV4-3 with TRBJ2-7; TRBD1 aligns across 10 bases. Germline-derived CDR1 and CDR2 are LGHNA and YSLEER. The J segment lost 5 bases and the V segment lost 0 bases, leaving 4 bases of the junction unmatched. The CDR3 runs 15 residues. The CDR3 region is CASSQDGQGVDEQYF. The CDR3 bases are TGCGCCAGCAGCCAAGATGGACAGGGGGTCGACGAGCAGTACTTC.

This sequence joins TRBV27 and TRBJ1-1; 9 bases line up with TRBD1. The CDR3 contains 14 residues. The V segment lost 2 bases and the J segment 7 bases; nucleotides outside the gene matches: 5. CDR1 and CDR2 from the germline V gene are MNHEY and SMNVEV (reference sequence). The CDR3 sequence is CASSLQGQGSEAFF. The CDR3, as DNA: TGTGCCAGCAGTTTACAAGGACAGGGGAGTGAAGCTTTCTTT.

The J gene is TRBJ1-2, the V gene TRBV10-3; possibly TRBD1 for D (5 bases). V dropped 2 bases and J dropped 1 base, with 11 bases sitting between them. Germline V gene data show CDR1 as ENHRY and CDR2 as SYGVKD. The CDR3 has 15 amino acids. CDR3 nucleotides: TGTGCCATCAGTGAGGGTCCACAGGTTAACTATGGCTACACCTTC. Its translation: CAISEGPQVNYGYTF.

This clone appeared a single time. The genes are TRBV28 and TRBJ2-4; D unclear. Germline V gene data show CDR1 as MDHEN and CDR2 as SYDVKM. The V and J ends lost 8 bases and 5 bases respectively, with 10 bases between them. The CDR3 has 12 amino acids. The CDR3 DNA sequence: TGTGCCAGCGACGCAGGACAAAACATTCAGTACTTC. This codes for CASDAGQNIQYF.